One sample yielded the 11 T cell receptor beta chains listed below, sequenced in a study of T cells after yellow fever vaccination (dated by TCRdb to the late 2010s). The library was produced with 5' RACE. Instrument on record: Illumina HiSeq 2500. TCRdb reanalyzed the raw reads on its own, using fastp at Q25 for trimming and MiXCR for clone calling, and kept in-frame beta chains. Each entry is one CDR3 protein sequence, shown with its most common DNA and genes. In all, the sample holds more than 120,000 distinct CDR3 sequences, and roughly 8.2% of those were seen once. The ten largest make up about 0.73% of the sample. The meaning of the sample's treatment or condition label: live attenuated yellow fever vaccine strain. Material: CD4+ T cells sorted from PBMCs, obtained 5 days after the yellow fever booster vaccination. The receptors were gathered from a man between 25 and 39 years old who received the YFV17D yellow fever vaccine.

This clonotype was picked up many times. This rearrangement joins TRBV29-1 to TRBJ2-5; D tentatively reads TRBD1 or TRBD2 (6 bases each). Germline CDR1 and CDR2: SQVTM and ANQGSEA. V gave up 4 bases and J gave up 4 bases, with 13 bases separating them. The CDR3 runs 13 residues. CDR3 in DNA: TGCAGCGTTGGTACGGGGGCAGGAGAGACCCAGTACTTC. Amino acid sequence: CSVGTGAGETQYF.

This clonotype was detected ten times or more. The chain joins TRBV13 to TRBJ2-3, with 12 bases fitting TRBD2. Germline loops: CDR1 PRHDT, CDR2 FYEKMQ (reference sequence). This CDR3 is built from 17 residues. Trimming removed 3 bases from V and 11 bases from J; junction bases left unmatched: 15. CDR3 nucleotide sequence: TGTGCCAGCAGCTTCTGGACTAGCGGGGCCAGCGGGCGAAAGCAGTATTTT. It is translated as CASSFWTSGASGRKQYF.

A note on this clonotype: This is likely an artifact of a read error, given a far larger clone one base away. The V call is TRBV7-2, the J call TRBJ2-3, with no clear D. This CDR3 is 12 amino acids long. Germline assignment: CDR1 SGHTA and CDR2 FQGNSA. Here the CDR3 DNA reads TGTGCCAGCAGCTTAGTTACAGATCCGCAGTATTTT. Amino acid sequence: CASSLVTDPQYF. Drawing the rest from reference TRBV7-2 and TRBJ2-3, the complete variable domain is GAGVSQSPSNKVTEKGKDVELRCDPISGHTALYWYRQSLGQGLEFLIYFQGNSAPDKSGLPSDRFSAERTGGSVSTLTIQRTQQEDSAVYLCASSLVTDPQYFGPGTRLTVL.

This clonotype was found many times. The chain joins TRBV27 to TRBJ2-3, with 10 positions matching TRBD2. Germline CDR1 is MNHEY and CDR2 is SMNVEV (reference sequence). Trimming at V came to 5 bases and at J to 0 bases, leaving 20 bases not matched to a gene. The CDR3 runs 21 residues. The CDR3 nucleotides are TGTGCCAGCAGTGCCCTAAGGGGTTTCGAAAGCGGGAGGGCTAGCACAGATACGCAGTATTTT. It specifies CASSALRGFESGRASTDTQYF.

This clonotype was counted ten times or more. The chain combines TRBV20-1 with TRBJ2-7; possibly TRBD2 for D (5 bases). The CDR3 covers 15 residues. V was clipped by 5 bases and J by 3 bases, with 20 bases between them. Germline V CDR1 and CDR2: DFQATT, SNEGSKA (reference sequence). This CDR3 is CSAQPGFIGNYEQYF. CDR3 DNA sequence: TGCAGTGCTCAACCGGGATTTATCGGCAACTACGAGCAGTACTTC.

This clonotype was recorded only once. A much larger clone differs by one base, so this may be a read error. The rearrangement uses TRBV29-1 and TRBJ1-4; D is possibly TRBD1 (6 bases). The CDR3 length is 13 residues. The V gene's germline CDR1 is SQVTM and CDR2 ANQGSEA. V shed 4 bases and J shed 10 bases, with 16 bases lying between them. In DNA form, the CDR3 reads TGCAGCGTTGCGGAACAGGGCGTAGGAAAACTGTTTTTT. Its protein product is CSVAEQGVGKLFF. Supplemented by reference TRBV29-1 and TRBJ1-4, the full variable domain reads SAVISQKPSRDICQRGTSLTIQCQVDSQVTMMFWYRQQPGQSLTLIATANQGSEATYESGFVIDKFPISRPNLTFSTLTVSNMSPEDSSIYLCSVAEQGVGKLFFGSGTQLSVL.

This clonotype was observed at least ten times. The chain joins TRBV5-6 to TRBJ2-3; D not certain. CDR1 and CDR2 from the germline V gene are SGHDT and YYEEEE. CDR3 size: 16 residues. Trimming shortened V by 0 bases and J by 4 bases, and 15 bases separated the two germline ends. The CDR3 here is CASSLAGVRGADTQYF. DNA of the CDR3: TGTGCCAGCAGCTTGGCCGGCGTCCGAGGCGCAGATACGCAGTATTTT.

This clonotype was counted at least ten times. The CDR3 nucleotides read TGTGCCAGCAGCGTTCTCTCTTCCGAGAATGAGCAGTTCTTC. This codes for CASSVLSSENEQFF. The V and J genes are TRBV9 and TRBJ2-1; no reliable D call. This CDR3 is built from 14 residues. In germline, CDR1 is SGDLS, CDR2 YYNGEE. Trimming removed 2 bases from V and 7 bases from J, with 13 bases in between.

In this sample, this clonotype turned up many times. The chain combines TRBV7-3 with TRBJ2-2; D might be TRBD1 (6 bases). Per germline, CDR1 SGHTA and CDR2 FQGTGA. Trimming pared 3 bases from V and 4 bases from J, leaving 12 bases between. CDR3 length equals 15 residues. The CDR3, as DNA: TGTGCCAGCAGCTTCAGGGGCGGAGGCACCGGGGAGCTGTTTTTT. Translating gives CASSFRGGGTGELFF.

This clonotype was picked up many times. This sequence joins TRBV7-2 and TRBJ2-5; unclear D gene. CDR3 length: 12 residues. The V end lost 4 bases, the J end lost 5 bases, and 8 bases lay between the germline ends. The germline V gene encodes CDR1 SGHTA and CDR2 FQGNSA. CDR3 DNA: TGTGCCAGCAGCTCTCCAAAGGAGACCCAGTACTTC. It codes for CASSSPKETQYF. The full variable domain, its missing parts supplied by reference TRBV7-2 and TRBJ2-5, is GAGVSQSPSNKVTEKGKDVELRCDPISGHTALYWYRQSLGQGLEFLIYFQGNSAPDKSGLPSDRFSAERTGGSVSTLTIQRTQQEDSAVYLCASSSPKETQYFGPGTRLLVL.

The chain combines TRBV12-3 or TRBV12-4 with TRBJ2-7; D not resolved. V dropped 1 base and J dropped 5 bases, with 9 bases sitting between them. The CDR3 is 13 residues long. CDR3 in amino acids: CASSLGFRDEQYF. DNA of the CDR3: TGTGCCAGCAGTTTAGGTTTCCGGGACGAGCAGTACTTC.